Following are 17 T cell receptor beta chains from one sample sequenced in a study of immune evolution from preneoplasia to lung adenocarcinoma. TCRdb's copy holds only in-frame clones and misses some; the assay was immunoSEQ multiplex PCR. Of 5,000 to 7,000 clones in the sample, 70% to 90% are singletons; the top ten hold 3% to 3.5%. Source material: FFPE invasive lung adenocarcinoma tissue. Receptors originate from a person between 50 and 70 years old with lung adenocarcinoma.

V is TRBV7-2 and J is TRBJ2-1; unclear D gene. Trimming shortened V by 1 base and J by 6 bases, and 4 bases separated the two germline ends. The germline V gene encodes CDR1 SGHTA and CDR2 FQGNSA. The CDR3 totals 12 residues. Here the CDR3 DNA reads TGTGCCAGCAGCTTAGTGGGCAATGAGCAGTTCTTC. This encodes CASSLVGNEQFF.

The chain links TRBV28 to TRBJ1-1; 7 bases fit TRBD1. Looked up from germline, CDR1 is MDHEN and CDR2 is SYDVKM. The CDR3 is made up of 13 amino acids. The V and J ends lost 5 bases and 2 bases, in that order; junction bases with no gene match: 2. The DNA of the CDR3 is TGTGCCAGCAGTGACAGGGTAAACACTGAAGCTTTCTTT. It encodes CASSDRVNTEAFF.

The chain is built from TRBV19 and TRBJ1-5, with no clear D. Germline CDR1 is LNHDA and CDR2 is SQIVND (reference sequence). Trimming took off 10 bases at V and 0 bases at J, with 10 bases between the two ends. The CDR3 is 13 amino acids. In nucleotides, the CDR3 is TGTGCCACCGAGACGGATAGCAATCAGCCCCAGCATTTT. This encodes CATETDSNQPQHF.

V and J are TRBV6-4 and TRBJ2-3; D gene ambiguous. In germline, CDR1 is MRHNA, CDR2 SNTAGT. This CDR3 is 14 amino acids long. V was trimmed by 3 bases and J by 3 bases, leaving 10 bases between them. The CDR3 protein is CASSEAPATDTQYF. The DNA of the CDR3 is TGTGCCAGCAGTGAAGCCCCAGCGACAGATACGCAGTATTTT.

The chain is built from TRBV4-1 and TRBJ1-5; no firm D call. Germline CDR1 is MGHRA and CDR2 is YSYEKL. The CDR3 has 17 residues. V lost 2 bases and J lost 3, with 17 bases in between. The CDR3 bases are TGCGCCAGCAGCCAAAAATTGGTACAGAGTTCCAATCAGCCCCAGCATTTT. Translating it yields CASSQKLVQSSNQPQHF.

In its sample, this clone was seen once. The V and J genes are TRBV18 and TRBJ1-4; D remains ambiguous. The CDR3 has 15 residues. Trimming pared 0 bases from V and 3 bases from J, leaving 8 bases between. The germline gives CDR1 KGHSH, CDR2 LQKENI. CDR3 coding DNA: TGTGCCAGCTCACCACCGGGAAACCCTAATGAAAAACTGTTTTTT. Protein: CASSPPGNPNEKLFF.

The CDR3 coding sequence is TGTGCCAGCAGTGAACATGGTGATAATGAAAAACTGTTTTTT. It translates to CASSEHGDNEKLFF. This chain links TRBV6-1 with TRBJ1-4; no reliable D call. The CDR3 covers 14 residues. Germline V gives CDR1 MNHNS, CDR2 SASEGT. V lost 2 bases and J 4 bases, leaving 8 bases between the germline ends.

The chain is built from TRBV18 and TRBJ2-1, with 7 nucleotides matching TRBD2. The CDR3 covers 16 residues. The junction had 8 bases not matched to a gene; V was cut back by 3 bases and J by 3 bases. The germline V gene has CDR1 KGHSH and CDR2 LQKENI. This chain's CDR3 is CASSPLGGESYNEQFF. The CDR3, as DNA: TGTGCCAGCTCACCGCTTGGGGGGGAAAGCTACAATGAGCAGTTCTTC.

This clone was seen just once. This chain uses TRBV28 with TRBJ1-5, with 9 bases lining up with TRBD1. V was clipped by 4 bases and J by 7 bases; unmatched bases: 8. Per the germline V gene, CDR1 is MDHEN and CDR2 is SYDVKM. There are 15 residues in the CDR3. The CDR3 nucleotides are TGTGCCAGCAGTTCGACCGGGACAGGGTTCCAGCCCCAGCATTTT. It yields the protein CASSSTGTGFQPQHF. The complete variable domain, with remaining parts taken from reference TRBV28 and TRBJ1-5, reads DVKVTQSSRYLVKRTGEKVFLECVQDMDHENMFWYRQDPGLGLRLIYFSYDVKMKEKGDIPEGYSVSREKKERFSLILESASTNQTSMYLCASSSTGTGFQPQHFGDGTRLSIL.

The gene calls are TRBV28 and TRBJ2-1; 9 bases are a match to TRBD2. After removal of 4 bases from V and 8 bases from J, the junction contained 12 bases not matched to a gene. CDR3 length: 16 amino acids. CDR1 is MDHEN and CDR2 is SYDVKM in the germline V gene. CDR3 sequence reads: CASSSPGTSTTYEQFF. As DNA, the CDR3 is TGTGCCAGCAGTTCTCCTGGGACTAGCACCACCTATGAGCAGTTCTTC.

J is TRBJ1-3 and V is TRBV19; 8 bases are shared with TRBD1. Unmatched junction bases numbered 4, after V lost 3 bases and J lost 0 bases. CDR1 LNHDA and CDR2 SQIVND come from the germline V gene (reference sequence). This CDR3 comprises 16 residues. In DNA, the CDR3 is TGTGCCAGTAGTATTCCAGGGGGCGTCTCTGGAAACACCATATATTTT. This translates into CASSIPGGVSGNTIYF.

V is TRBV5-6 and J is TRBJ1-4; D is unresolved. The germline gives CDR1 SGHDT, CDR2 YYEEEE. This CDR3 has 13 residues. Trimming stripped 4 bases from V and 8 bases from J, with 12 bases between. The CDR3 DNA follows: TGTGCCAGCAGCCCCGGCGATAAAGAAAAACTGTTTTTT. Translation gives CASSPGDKEKLFF.

Points on this clone: The sample contains more than one DNA sequence encoding this CDR3. The chain joins TRBV4-1 to TRBJ2-5, with D hard to call. The germline CDR1 and CDR2 sequences are MGHRA and YSYEKL. With 0 bases removed from V and 2 bases from J, the gap between germline ends came to 10 bases. The CDR3 extends over 15 amino acids. Written as DNA, the CDR3 is TGCGCCAGCAGCCAAGATAGCCAGCAACAAGAGACCCAGTACTTC. Protein product: CASSQDSQQQETQYF.

The J gene is TRBJ2-3, the V gene TRBV29-1; D not resolved. With 3 bases removed from V and 4 bases from J, the gap between germline ends came to 11 bases. CDR1 is SQVTM and CDR2 is ANQGSEA in the germline V gene. The CDR3 loop spans 13 amino acids. In DNA, the CDR3 is TGCAGCGTTGACGGGTTCGAGGCAGATACGCAGTATTTT. Protein product: CSVDGFEADTQYF.

The rearrangement links TRBV7-3 to TRBJ2-5; 7 nucleotides match TRBD1. The germline V gene has CDR1 SGHTA and CDR2 FQGTGA. The length of the CDR3 is 13 residues. V lost 5 bases, J lost 4 bases, and 4 bases stayed unmatched. In DNA, the CDR3 is TGTGCCAGCAGCGGAAGACAGGGAGAGACCCAGTACTTC. Translating it yields CASSGRQGETQYF.

The chain combines TRBV9 with TRBJ2-1; D gene uncertain. Trimming cost V 3 bases and J 2 bases, with 6 bases left between them. CDR3 length: 13 amino acids. Looked up from germline, CDR1 is SGDLS and CDR2 is YYNGEE. Written as DNA, the CDR3 is TGTGCCAGCAGCGAATACACCTACAATGAGCAGTTCTTC. Residues: CASSEYTYNEQFF. Full variable domain (remainder filled in from reference TRBV9 and TRBJ2-1): DSGVTQTPKHLITATGQRVTLRCSPRSGDLSVYWYQQSLDQGLQFLIQYYNGEERAKGNILERFSAQQFPDLHSELNLSSLELGDSALYFCASSEYTYNEQFFGPGTRLTVL.

This clone was seen a few times. The V call is TRBV7-2, the J call TRBJ2-5; D not resolved. This CDR3 region has 14 residues. Germline loops: CDR1 SGHTA, CDR2 FQGNSA. The ends were cut back, 6 bases at V and 4 bases at J, with 15 bases in the middle. The CDR3 coding sequence is TGTGCCAGCAGTCCTTTTAGTGGCGGAGAGACCCAGTACTTC. This gives the protein CASSPFSGGETQYF.